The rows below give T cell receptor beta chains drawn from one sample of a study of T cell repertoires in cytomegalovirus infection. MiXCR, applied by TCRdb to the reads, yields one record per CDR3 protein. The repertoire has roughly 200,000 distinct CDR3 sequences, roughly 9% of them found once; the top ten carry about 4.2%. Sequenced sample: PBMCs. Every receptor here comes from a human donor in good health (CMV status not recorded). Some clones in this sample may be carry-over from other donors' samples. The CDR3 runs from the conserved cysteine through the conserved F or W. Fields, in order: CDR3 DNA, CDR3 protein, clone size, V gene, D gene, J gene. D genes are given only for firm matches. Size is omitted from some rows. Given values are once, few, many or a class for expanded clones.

TGTGCCAGCAGCCGGGACAGTTTCGGGGCCCAGCATTTT	CASSRDSFGAQHF	-	TRBV3-1	TRBD1	TRBJ1-5
TGTGCCATCAGTGGTAGCGGGGGTGGCACAGATACGCAGTATTTT	CAISGSGGGTDTQYF	many	TRBV10-3	TRBD2	TRBJ2-3
TGTGCCAGCAGTCCCGGGGTAGCGGGAACCTACGAGCAGTACTTC	CASSPGVAGTYEQYF	-	TRBV27	TRBD2	TRBJ2-7
TGTGCCAGCAGCTCCGGGACTAGGACCTACAATGAGCAGTTCTTC	CASSSGTRTYNEQFF	many	TRBV11-3	TRBD2	TRBJ2-1
TGTGCCAGCAGCCCCGGACAGGGGGCTGCACCCCTCCACTTT	CASSPGQGAAPLHF	many	TRBV7-2	TRBD1	TRBJ1-6
TGTGCCAGCAGCCCTGCCGGGACGGTTTTAGGAAAACTGTTTTTT	CASSPAGTVLGKLFF	few	TRBV7-4	-	TRBJ1-4
TGTGCCAGCAGGGCAGGGGCCGGGACTGAAGCTTTCTTT	CASRAGAGTEAFF	many	TRBV12-3/TRBV12-4	-	TRBJ1-1
TGTGCCAGCCGACCACAGCCGGGGAGCTATGGCTACACCTTC	CASRPQPGSYGYTF	many	TRBV28	-	TRBJ1-2
TGTGCCAGCAGCAGCTCAGACAGGGTCTCCTACGAGCAGTACTTC	CASSSSDRVSYEQYF	many	TRBV7-9	TRBD1	TRBJ2-7
TGCAGTGCTAGAGAAGGGGCCGGGCAGGGACCCCTCCACTTT	CSAREGAGQGPLHF	few	TRBV20-1	-	TRBJ1-6
TGTGCCAGCAGCCATTTTGCGGGAGGGACTCCCAATGAGCAGTTCTTC	CASSHFAGGTPNEQFF	many	TRBV7-2	TRBD2	TRBJ2-1
TGTGCCAGCAAATTACAGGGACAGGGTGCCCGGGACGGCTACACCTTC	CASKLQGQGARDGYTF	many	TRBV28	TRBD1	TRBJ1-2
TGTGCCAGCAGTTCCCCCACAGGGATGAATTCACCCCTCCACTTT	CASSSPTGMNSPLHF	many	TRBV6-5	-	TRBJ1-6
TGTGCCAGCAGTCAGGGGGGGTTGAGCAATCAGCCCCAGCATTTT	CASSQGGLSNQPQHF	many	TRBV6-2/TRBV6-3	TRBD1	TRBJ1-5
TGTGCCAGCAGTTCGCTAGATCATTCTTACGAGCAGTACTTC	CASSSLDHSYEQYF	few	TRBV28	-	TRBJ2-7
TGTGCCAGCAGTGAAATTATGACTAGCCCAGATACGCAGTATTTT	CASSEIMTSPDTQYF	-	TRBV25-1	TRBD2	TRBJ2-3
TGTGCCAGCAGTTTCAGGACTCGTAATGGAGGCGAGCAGTACTTC	CASSFRTRNGGEQYF	many	TRBV12-3/TRBV12-4	-	TRBJ2-7
TGCAGCGGCAGACAGGGGATTGGAACTGAAGCTTTCTTT	CSGRQGIGTEAFF	many	TRBV29-1	TRBD1	TRBJ1-1
TGTGCCAGCAGCTTGGAGGGACTAGCGGGAGAAGATACGCAGTATTTT	CASSLEGLAGEDTQYF	many	TRBV5-6	TRBD2	TRBJ2-3
TGTGCCAGCAGCAGCAGCCCTTACCAAGAGACCCAGTACTTC	CASSSSPYQETQYF	few	TRBV7-6	-	TRBJ2-5
TGTGCCAGCAACCCACTTCGCGGGACAGGGAGGGCGGATAACTATGGCTACACCTTC	CASNPLRGTGRADNYGYTF	many	TRBV27	TRBD1	TRBJ1-2
TGTGCCAGCAGCTACCGACAGGGAACCAACACTGAAGCTTTCTTT	CASSYRQGTNTEAFF	many	TRBV7-8	TRBD1	TRBJ1-1
TGTGCCAGCAGTTTTTCGGGACAGGCGGGGAGGGAGCCCCAGCATTTT	CASSFSGQAGREPQHF	many	TRBV12-3/TRBV12-4	TRBD1	TRBJ1-5
TGTGCCAGCAGCTGGGCCGGGACTAGCGCCTACGAGCAGTACTTC	CASSWAGTSAYEQYF	few	TRBV3-1	TRBD2	TRBJ2-7
TGTGCCATCAGTGAGAAAGCCAATGAGCAGTTCTTC	CAISEKANEQFF	many	TRBV10-3	-	TRBJ2-1
TGTGCCAGCAGCAGGGGCACAAACACTGAAGCTTTCTTT	CASSRGTNTEAFF	many	TRBV12-3/TRBV12-4	-	TRBJ1-1
TGTGCCAGCAGCTCCGGAGTATCCGGGGAGCTGTTTTTT	CASSSGVSGELFF	many	TRBV11-2	-	TRBJ2-2
TGTGCCAGCACCGACCGGACAAAGTTGAACACTGAAGCTTTCTTT	CASTDRTKLNTEAFF	many	TRBV28	-	TRBJ1-1
TGTGCCACCCGGGGTTCTGGGGCCAACGTCCTGACTTTC	CATRGSGANVLTF	many	TRBV25-1	-	TRBJ2-6
TGTGCCAGCAGTCCCCCCCGGGGACAGAGCTCCTACAATGAGCAGTTCTTC	CASSPPRGQSSYNEQFF	many	TRBV28	TRBD1	TRBJ2-1
TGTGCCAGCAGCGGGAACATGGGCAACACTGAAGCTTTCTTT	CASSGNMGNTEAFF	few	TRBV5-6	-	TRBJ1-1
TGTGCCAGCAGGAAATGGAAGAAGGGAAACACCATATATTTT	CASRKWKKGNTIYF	-	TRBV7-9	-	TRBJ1-3
TGCAGCGTTACCGGGACTAGCGGGAGAGCGGCCTACGAGCAGTACTTC	CSVTGTSGRAAYEQYF	-	TRBV29-1	TRBD2	TRBJ2-7
TGTGCCAGCAGTTACCCAGATCAGCCCCAGCATTTT	CASSYPDQPQHF	few	TRBV28	-	TRBJ1-5
TGCAGCGCCCGGACAGCTAGAAACACCATATATTTT	CSARTARNTIYF	-	TRBV29-1	-	TRBJ1-3
TGTGCCAGCAGCCAGGGACTAGCGGGGCTCACAGATACGCAGTATTTT	CASSQGLAGLTDTQYF	many	TRBV7-2	TRBD2	TRBJ2-3
TGCAGTGCACAAACTAGCGGGGGTTACAATGAGCAGTTCTTC	CSAQTSGGYNEQFF	few	TRBV20-1	TRBD2	TRBJ2-1
TGTGCCCGCCAGCGGAACACAGATACGCAGTATTTT	CARQRNTDTQYF	many	TRBV11-2	-	TRBJ2-3
TGTGCCAGCAGCCCCGCCCAAAATTCACCCCTCCACTTT	CASSPAQNSPLHF	many	TRBV7-9	-	TRBJ1-6
TGTGCCAGCAGCTTAGTCCAGAGGGTTTTTGAGGCGGATACGCAGTATTTT	CASSLVQRVFEADTQYF	many	TRBV7-2	-	TRBJ2-3
TGTGCCAGCAGACGGACTACATCCTCCTACGAGCAGTACTTC	CASRRTTSSYEQYF	many	TRBV28	-	TRBJ2-7
TGTGCCAGCAGCTTGTTTTATAGCAATCAGCCCCAGCATTTT	CASSLFYSNQPQHF	-	TRBV5-6	-	TRBJ1-5